What follows are 14 T cell receptor beta chains derived from one specimen sequenced in a study of shared T cell receptors in the human thymus. Profiling relied on immunoSEQ multiplex PCR, and the TCRdb table lists in-frame clones only, not all of them. This sample has about 380,000 clones, with approximately 95% found just once. Source material: thymocytes. These TCRs come from a human donor.

The chain uses TRBV4-1 and TRBJ1-1, with D hard to call. This CDR3 comprises 16 residues. CDR1 is MGHRA and CDR2 is YSYEKL in the germline V gene. V lost 0 bases, J lost 3 bases, and 14 bases lay in between. The CDR3 DNA reads as TGCGCCAGCAGCCAAGATCCTCGACCGATAGACACTGAAGCTTTCTTT. This translates into CASSQDPRPIDTEAFF.

The chain links TRBV7-9 to TRBJ2-5, with TRBD2 matching over 11 bases. Germline V lookup: CDR1 SEHNR, CDR2 FQNEAQ (reference sequence). This CDR3 spans 16 amino acids. Trimming removed 2 bases from V and 5 bases from J; junction bases left unmatched: 7. CDR3 DNA: TGTGCCAGCAGCTTATGTCGATTAGCGGGAGGGGAGACCCAGTACTTC. It translates to CASSLCRLAGGETQYF.

The chain employs TRBV10-2 and TRBJ2-3; D is unresolved. The CDR3 is 14 amino acids. The V gene lost 4 bases and the J gene lost 6 bases, with 14 bases spanning the gap. Germline loops: CDR1 WSHSY, CDR2 SAAADI. The CDR3 region has the DNA TGCGCCAGCAGTGCGGACGGTAGCAGGGATACGCAGTATTTT. Translated: CASSADGSRDTQYF.

This clone was seen a single time. The gene calls are TRBV10-1 and TRBJ1-2, with 9 bases identical to TRBD1. CDR1 is WNHNN and CDR2 is SYGVQD in the germline V gene (reference sequence). The CDR3 totals 14 residues. Trimming took 6 bases from V and 7 from J; bases not matched to a gene: 9. DNA of the CDR3: TGCGCCAGCAGCCCAGGGACAGGGCCTCGTGGCTACACCTTC. This gives the protein CASSPGTGPRGYTF.

CDR3 bases: TGTGCCAGCAGTGCCTACCTCAACACTGAAGCTTTCTTT. Residues: CASSAYLNTEAFF. The rearrangement links TRBV6-1 to TRBJ1-1; no reliable D call. V shed 4 bases and J shed 2 bases, with 8 bases lying between them. Germline V gene data show CDR1 as MNHNS and CDR2 as SASEGT. This CDR3 spans 13 amino acids.

The chain recombines TRBV7-7 with TRBJ2-7, with D perhaps TRBD1 (6 bases). This CDR3 is built from 13 residues. V shed 2 bases and J shed 5 bases, with 10 bases lying between them. Looked up from germline, CDR1 is SSHAT and CDR2 is FNYEAQ (reference sequence). The CDR3 sequence is CASSLRSGDEQYF. The CDR3 DNA sequence: TGTGCCAGCAGCTTAAGATCAGGGGACGAGCAGTACTTC.

This rearrangement joins TRBV5-1 to TRBJ2-3; D gene ambiguous. Trimming removed 4 bases at V and 6 bases at J, with 21 bases between. The CDR3 has 16 amino acids. Looked up from germline, CDR1 is SGHRS and CDR2 is YFSETQ. As DNA, the CDR3 is TGCGCCAGCAGCAGGATACCGGGCAGTCCACAGGATACGCAGTATTTT. It is translated as CASSRIPGSPQDTQYF.

The rearrangement joins TRBV11-1 to TRBJ1-2; TRBD1 matches at 10 bases. CDR3 length: 17 residues. Germline V gene sequence: CDR1 SGHAT, CDR2 FQDESV (reference sequence). The V and J ends lost 5 bases and 4 bases, in that order; junction bases with no gene match: 13. As DNA, the CDR3 is TGTGCCAGCAGCCTATCTGACAGGGGGCGCAAGTCCTATGGCTACACCTTC. Its translation is CASSLSDRGRKSYGYTF. The whole variable domain, filled in from reference TRBV11-1 and TRBJ1-2, reads EAEVAQSPRYKITEKSQAVAFWCDPISGHATLYWYRQILGQGPELLVQFQDESVVDDSQLPKDRFSAERLKGVDSTLKIQPAELGDSAMYLCASSLSDRGRKSYGYTFGSGTRLTVV.

The rearrangement links TRBV7-2 to TRBJ1-2; D is unresolved. CDR1 is SGHTA and CDR2 is FQGNSA in the germline V gene. The V end lost 0 bases, the J end lost 3 bases, and 8 bases lay between the germline ends. This CDR3 has 14 amino acids. The CDR3 region is CASSLARTHYGYTF. As DNA, the CDR3 is TGTGCCAGCAGCTTAGCGAGGACGCACTATGGCTACACCTTC.

This sequence joins TRBV27 and TRBJ2-7; D is ambiguous. Trimming stripped 2 bases from V and 3 bases from J, with 17 bases between. CDR3 size: 16 residues. Germline-derived CDR1 and CDR2 are MNHEY and SMNVEV (reference sequence). The CDR3 DNA sequence: TGTGCCAGCAGTTTAAGTGACCGTCCTGAATACTACGAGCAGTACTTC. Protein sequence: CASSLSDRPEYYEQYF.

The gene calls are TRBV5-6 and TRBJ1-4, with TRBD1 matching 8 bases. The CDR3 runs to 14 residues. Trimming removed 4 bases from V and 8 bases from J; junction bases left unmatched: 7. Germline V gives CDR1 SGHDT, CDR2 YYEEEE. The CDR3 nucleotides read TGTGCCAGCAGCCTGGACAGGGCCGAGGAAAAACTGTTTTTT. Protein sequence: CASSLDRAEEKLFF.

The chain uses TRBV5-8 and TRBJ1-4; TRBD1 matches 10 bases. CDR1 and CDR2 from the germline V gene are SGHTS and YDEGEE. The CDR3 length is 15 residues. Trimming took 5 bases from V and 8 from J; bases not matched to a gene: 9. For the CDR3, the DNA is TGTGCCAGCAGTTTAGACAGGGGGCGAGGAGAAAAACTGTTTTTT. Translated: CASSLDRGRGEKLFF.

The V gene is TRBV28, the J gene TRBJ2-5; D is possibly TRBD2 (6 bases). CDR1 is MDHEN and CDR2 is SYDVKM in the germline V gene. This CDR3 region has 17 residues. The ends were cut back, 7 bases at V and 4 bases at J, with 25 bases in the middle. CDR3 sequence reads: CASTPQAGGVSRETQYF. The CDR3 DNA sequence: TGTGCCAGCACCCCCCAGGCCGGGGGTGTAAGCAGAGAGACCCAGTACTTC.

The chain recombines TRBV27 with TRBJ2-2; TRBD2 matches 15 bases. The CDR3 extends over 17 amino acids. Trimming took 8 bases from V and 0 from J; bases not matched to a gene: 4. Germline lookup yields CDR1 MNHEY and CDR2 SMNVEV (reference sequence). The CDR3 DNA reads TGTGCCAGCCGAGGGACTAGCGGGAGGTCGAACACCGGGGAGCTGTTTTTT. Translated, it gives CASRGTSGRSNTGELFF.